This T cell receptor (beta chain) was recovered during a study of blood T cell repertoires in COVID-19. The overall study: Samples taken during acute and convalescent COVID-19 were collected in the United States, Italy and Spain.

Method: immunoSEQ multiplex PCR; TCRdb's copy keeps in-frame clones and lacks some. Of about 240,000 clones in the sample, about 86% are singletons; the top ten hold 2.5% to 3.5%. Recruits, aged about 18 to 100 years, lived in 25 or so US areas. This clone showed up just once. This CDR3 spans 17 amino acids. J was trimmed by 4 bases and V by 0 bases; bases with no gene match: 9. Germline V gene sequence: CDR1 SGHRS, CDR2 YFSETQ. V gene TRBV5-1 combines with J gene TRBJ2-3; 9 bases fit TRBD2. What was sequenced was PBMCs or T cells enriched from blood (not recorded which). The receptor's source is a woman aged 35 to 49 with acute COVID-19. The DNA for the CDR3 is TGCGCCAGCAGCTTGGGGACCCGACTAGCGGTTTCAGATACGCAGTATTTT. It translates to CASSLGTRLAVSDTQYF.